Detailed here is one T cell receptor (beta chain). Then a second PCR, running about 6 to 11 cycles, was carried out with a sample-barcoded 5' primer and a J-beta primer mix. Each TCR beta cDNA got a 12-nucleotide random molecular identifier. TCRdb fed the 5' RACE reads into MiXCR, producing one record per CDR3 protein. The data contain about 1,500,000 distinct CDR3 sequences, under 30% of them seen just once; the ten biggest clones take up 7.7%. This sample was taken from a study of blood T cells in healthy people across ages. In the study overall: Per every two T cells, about one barcoded beta molecule was captured by template switching.

Trimming took 0 bases from V and 4 from J; bases not matched to a gene: 2. CDR1 and CDR2 from the germline V gene are LNHNV and YYDKDF (reference sequence). The CDR3 consists of 14 residues. What was sequenced was blood. The origin of this receptor is a woman in her thirties in good health. The chain recombines TRBV15 with TRBJ2-5; TRBD2 aligns across 7 bases. CDR3 sequence reads: CATSRDREGETQYF. The CDR3 DNA reads as TGTGCCACCAGCAGAGATAGGGAGGGAGAGACCCAGTACTTC. Drawing the rest from reference TRBV15 and TRBJ2-5, the complete variable domain is DAMVIQNPRYQVTQFGKPVTLSCSQTLNHNVMYWYQQKSSQAPKLLFHYYDKDFNNEADTPDNFQSRRPNTSFCFLDIRSPGLGDTAMYLCATSRDREGETQYFGPGTRLLVL.